This TCR beta chain was documented in a study of siplizumab effects on memory and regulatory T cells. Study-wide results and caveats: Siplizumab gave mappable alloreactive CD4+ clones an average Treg-derived fraction of approximately 64%, against around 27% in controls. Naive T cells appeared more diverse than memory cells and seemed to be major alloresponse contributors. Naive or memory phenotype was unassignable for roughly 80-96% of proliferating CD4+ or CD8+ clones.

The CDR3 spans 17 residues. Trimming cost V 3 bases and J 4 bases, with 24 bases left between them. Germline loops: CDR1 GTSNPN, CDR2 SVGIG (reference sequence). This clone was picked up one time. The antigen is not known. Assay: immunoSEQ multiplex PCR; the TCRdb copy retains only in-frame clones and omits some. The table shows some 100,000 clones, with 91% occurring only once. The genes are TRBV30 and TRBJ1-1; unclear D gene. Sequencing was performed on CD4+ T cells sorted from blood. The sequence was obtained from a human donor in good health. Some clones in this sample may be carry-over from other donors' samples. CDR3 in amino acids: CAWSPRRGTLFLTEAFF. Here the CDR3 DNA reads TGTGCCTGGAGCCCCAGACGTGGAACTCTTTTTCTCACTGAAGCTTTCTTT.